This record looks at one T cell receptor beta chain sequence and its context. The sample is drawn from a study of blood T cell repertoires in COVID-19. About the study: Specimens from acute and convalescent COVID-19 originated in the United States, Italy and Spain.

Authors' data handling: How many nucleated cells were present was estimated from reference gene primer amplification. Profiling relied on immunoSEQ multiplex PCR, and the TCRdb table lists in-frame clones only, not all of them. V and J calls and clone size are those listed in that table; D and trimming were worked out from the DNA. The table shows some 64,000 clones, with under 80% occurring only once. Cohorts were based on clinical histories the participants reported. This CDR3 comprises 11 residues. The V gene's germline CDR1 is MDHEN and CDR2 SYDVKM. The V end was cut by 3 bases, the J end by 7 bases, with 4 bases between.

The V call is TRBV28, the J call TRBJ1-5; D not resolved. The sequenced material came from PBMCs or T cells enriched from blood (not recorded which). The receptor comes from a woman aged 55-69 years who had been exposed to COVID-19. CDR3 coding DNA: TGTGCCAGCAGTTTCCGGCAGCCCCAGCATTTT. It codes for CASSFRQPQHF.